Reported below is one T cell receptor (beta chain). The assay was immunoSEQ multiplex PCR, and TCRdb's table has in-frame clones only and misses some. Among tens of thousands of clones, 70% to 90% were seen once, and the ten largest hold around 4.9%. This entry belongs to a study of radiotherapy plus CTLA-4 blockade in lung cancer. About the research overall: Among patients, roughly 17% showed objective responses, and roughly 31% had disease control.

CDR3 length equals 14 residues. Trimming took off 5 bases at V and 0 bases at J, with 9 bases between the two ends. Germline values: CDR1 SGDLS, CDR2 YYNGEE. The sequence was collected from a human donor with non-small cell lung cancer whose response to radiotherapy plus ipilimumab could not be evaluated. The sample consisted of peripheral blood, taken from a patient treated with radiotherapy plus ipilimumab. The rearrangement uses TRBV9 and TRBJ1-3; D is ambiguous. The CDR3 is CASSPAGSGNTIYF. In nucleotides, the CDR3 is TGTGCCAGCAGTCCAGCGGGCTCTGGAAACACCATATATTTT.